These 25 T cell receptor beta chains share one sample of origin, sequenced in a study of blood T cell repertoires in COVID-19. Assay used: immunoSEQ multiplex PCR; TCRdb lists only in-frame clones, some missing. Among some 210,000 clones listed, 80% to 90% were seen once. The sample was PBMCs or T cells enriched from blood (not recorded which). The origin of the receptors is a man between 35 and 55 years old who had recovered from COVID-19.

CDR3 amino acids: CASSQEVEGGYGYTF. The CDR3 bases are TGCGCCAGCAGCCAAGAAGTAGAGGGTGGCTATGGCTACACCTTC. This rearrangement joins TRBV4-1 to TRBJ1-2; D gene uncertain. The CDR3 loop spans 15 amino acids. V was pared by 0 bases and J by 4 bases, with 12 bases between. Germline-derived CDR1 and CDR2 are MGHRA and YSYEKL.

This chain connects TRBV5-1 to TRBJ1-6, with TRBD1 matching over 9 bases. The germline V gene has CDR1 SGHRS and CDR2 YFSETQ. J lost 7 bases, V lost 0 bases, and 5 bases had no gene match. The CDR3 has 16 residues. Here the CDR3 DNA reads TGCGCCAGCAGCTTGGGGTCTGGGACAGGGAATTCACCCCTCCACTTT. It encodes CASSLGSGTGNSPLHF. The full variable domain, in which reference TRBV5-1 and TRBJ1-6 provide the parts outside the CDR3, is KAGVTQTPRYLIKTRGQQVTLSCSPISGHRSVSWYQQTPGQGLQFLFEYFSETQRNKGNFPGRFSGRQFSNSRSEMNVSTLELGDSALYLCASSLGSGTGNSPLHFGNGTRLTVT.

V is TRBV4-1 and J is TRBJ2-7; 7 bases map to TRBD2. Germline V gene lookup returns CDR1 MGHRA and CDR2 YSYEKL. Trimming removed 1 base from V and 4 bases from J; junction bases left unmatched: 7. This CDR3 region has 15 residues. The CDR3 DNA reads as TGCGCCAGCAGCCAAGGCGGCGGGAGCTGGTACGAGCAGTACTTC. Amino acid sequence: CASSQGGGSWYEQYF.

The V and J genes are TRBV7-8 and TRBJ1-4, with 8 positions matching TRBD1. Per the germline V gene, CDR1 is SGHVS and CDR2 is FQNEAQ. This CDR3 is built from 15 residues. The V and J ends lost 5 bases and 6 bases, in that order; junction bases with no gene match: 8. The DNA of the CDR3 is TGTGCCAGCAGCCCTCTTCAGGGGGCCTATGAAAAACTGTTTTTT. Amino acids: CASSPLQGAYEKLFF.

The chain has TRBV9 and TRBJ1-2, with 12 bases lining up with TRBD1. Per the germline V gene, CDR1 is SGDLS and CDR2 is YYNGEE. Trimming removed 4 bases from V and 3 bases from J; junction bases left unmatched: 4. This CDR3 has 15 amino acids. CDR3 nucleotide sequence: TGTGCCAGCAGCCCAGGGACAGGGGGCTACTATGGCTACACCTTC. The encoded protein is CASSPGTGGYYGYTF.

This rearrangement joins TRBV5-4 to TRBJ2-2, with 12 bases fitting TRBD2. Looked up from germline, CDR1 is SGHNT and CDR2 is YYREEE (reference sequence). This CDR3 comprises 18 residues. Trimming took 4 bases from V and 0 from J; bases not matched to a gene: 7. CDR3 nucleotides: TGTGCCAGCAGCCCCGGACTAGCGGGGACCTCGAACACCGGGGAGCTGTTTTTT. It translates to CASSPGLAGTSNTGELFF.

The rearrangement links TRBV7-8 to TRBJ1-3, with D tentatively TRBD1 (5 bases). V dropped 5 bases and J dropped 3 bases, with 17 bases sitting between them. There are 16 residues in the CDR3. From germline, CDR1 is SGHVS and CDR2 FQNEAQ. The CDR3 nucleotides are TGTGCCAGCAGCATGGGGGGGTATATCGGTGGAAACACCATATATTTT. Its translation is CASSMGGYIGGNTIYF. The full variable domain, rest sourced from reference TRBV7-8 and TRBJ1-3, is GAGVSQSPRYKVAKRGQDVALRCDPISGHVSLFWYQQALGQGPEFLTYFQNEAQLDKSGLPSDRFFAERPEGSVSTLKIQRTQQEDSAVYLCASSMGGYIGGNTIYFGEGSWLTVV.

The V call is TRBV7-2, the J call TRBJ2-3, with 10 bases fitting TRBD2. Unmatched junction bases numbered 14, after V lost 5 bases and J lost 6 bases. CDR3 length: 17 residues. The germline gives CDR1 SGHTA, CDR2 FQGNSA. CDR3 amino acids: CASSPYSASGGRDTQYF. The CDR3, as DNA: TGTGCCAGCAGCCCCTATTCTGCTAGCGGGGGCCGGGATACGCAGTATTTT.

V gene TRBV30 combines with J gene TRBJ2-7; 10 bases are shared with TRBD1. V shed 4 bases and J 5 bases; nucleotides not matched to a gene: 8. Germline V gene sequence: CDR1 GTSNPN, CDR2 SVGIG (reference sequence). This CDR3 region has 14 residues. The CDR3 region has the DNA TGTGCCTGGACACCGGGACAGGGGTCCCACGAGCAGTACTTC. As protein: CAWTPGQGSHEQYF.

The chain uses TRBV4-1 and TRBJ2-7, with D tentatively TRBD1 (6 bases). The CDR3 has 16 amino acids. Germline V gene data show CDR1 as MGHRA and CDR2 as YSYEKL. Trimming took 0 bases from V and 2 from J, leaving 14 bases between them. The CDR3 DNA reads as TGCGCCAGCAGCCAAGAGGCCGCAGGGGTGCCCTACGAGCAGTACTTC. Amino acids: CASSQEAAGVPYEQYF.

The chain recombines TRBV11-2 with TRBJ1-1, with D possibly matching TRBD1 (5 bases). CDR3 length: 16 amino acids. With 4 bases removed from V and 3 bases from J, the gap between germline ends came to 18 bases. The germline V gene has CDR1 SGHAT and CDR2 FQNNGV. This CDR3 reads CASSYPRRGGDTEAFF. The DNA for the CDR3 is TGTGCCAGCAGCTACCCTCGTCGGGGGGGAGACACTGAAGCTTTCTTT.

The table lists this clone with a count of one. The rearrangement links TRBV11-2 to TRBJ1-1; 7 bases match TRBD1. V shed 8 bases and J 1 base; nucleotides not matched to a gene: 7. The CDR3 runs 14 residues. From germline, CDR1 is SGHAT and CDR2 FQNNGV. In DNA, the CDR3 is TGTGCCAGCCTGGACAGGAGTTCGAACACTGAAGCTTTCTTT. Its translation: CASLDRSSNTEAFF.

CDR3: CASSRPGHTYEQYF. CDR3 bases: TGTGCCAGCAGCCGTCCCGGACACACCTACGAGCAGTACTTC. The chain couples TRBV21-1 to TRBJ2-7; TRBD1 reflects the table's D call only, with no check against the DNA. TRBV21-1 is a pseudogene locus. The CDR3 length is 14 residues.

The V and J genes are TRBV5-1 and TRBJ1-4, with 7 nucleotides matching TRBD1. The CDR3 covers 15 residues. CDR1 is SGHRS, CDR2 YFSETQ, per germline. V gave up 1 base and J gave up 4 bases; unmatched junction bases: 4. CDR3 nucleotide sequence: TGCGCCAGCAGCTTGACAGGGGCCGATAATGAAAAACTGTTTTTT. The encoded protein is CASSLTGADNEKLFF.

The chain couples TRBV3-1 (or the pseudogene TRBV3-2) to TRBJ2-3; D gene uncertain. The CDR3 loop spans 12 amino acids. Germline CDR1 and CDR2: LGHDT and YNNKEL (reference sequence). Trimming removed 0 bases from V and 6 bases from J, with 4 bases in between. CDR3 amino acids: CASSQDSDTQYF. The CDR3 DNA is TGTGCCAGCAGCCAAGATTCTGATACGCAGTATTTT.

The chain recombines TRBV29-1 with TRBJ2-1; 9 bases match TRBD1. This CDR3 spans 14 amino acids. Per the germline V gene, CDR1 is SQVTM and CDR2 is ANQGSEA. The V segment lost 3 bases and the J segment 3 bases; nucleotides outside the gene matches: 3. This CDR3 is CSVDPGQGYNEQFF. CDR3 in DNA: TGCAGCGTTGACCCGGGACAGGGCTACAATGAGCAGTTCTTC.

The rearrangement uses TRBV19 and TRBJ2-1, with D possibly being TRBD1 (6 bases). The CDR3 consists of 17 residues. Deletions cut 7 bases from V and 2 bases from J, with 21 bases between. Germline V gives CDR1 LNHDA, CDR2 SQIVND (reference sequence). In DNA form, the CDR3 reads TGTGCCAGTAAAGGTCCGGTGTTTGGACAGCCCTACAATGAGCAGTTCTTC. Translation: CASKGPVFGQPYNEQFF.

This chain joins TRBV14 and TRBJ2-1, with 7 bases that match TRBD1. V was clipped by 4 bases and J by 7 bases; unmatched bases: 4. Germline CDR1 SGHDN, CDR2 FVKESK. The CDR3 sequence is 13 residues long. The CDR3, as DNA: TGTGCCAGCAGCCCTGACAGGGTTAATGAGCAGTTCTTC. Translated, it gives CASSPDRVNEQFF.

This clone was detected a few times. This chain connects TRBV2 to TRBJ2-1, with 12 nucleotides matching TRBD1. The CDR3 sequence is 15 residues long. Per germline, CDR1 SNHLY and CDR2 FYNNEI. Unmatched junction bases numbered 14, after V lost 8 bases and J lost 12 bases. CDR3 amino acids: CASRGGTGGVFGQFF. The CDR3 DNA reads TGTGCCAGCCGGGGCGGGACAGGGGGCGTTTTTGGGCAGTTCTTC.

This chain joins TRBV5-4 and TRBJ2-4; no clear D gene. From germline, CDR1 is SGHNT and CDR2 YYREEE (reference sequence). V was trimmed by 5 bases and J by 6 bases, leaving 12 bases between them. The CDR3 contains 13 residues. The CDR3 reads CASRPDTLNIQYF. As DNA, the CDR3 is TGTGCCAGCAGACCCGACACCTTAAACATTCAGTACTTC. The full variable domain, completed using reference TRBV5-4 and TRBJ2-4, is ETGVTQSPTHLIKTRGQQVTLRCSSQSGHNTVSWYQQALGQGPQFIFQYYREEENGRGNFPPRFSGLQFPNYSSELNVNALELDDSALYLCASRPDTLNIQYFGAGTRLSVL.

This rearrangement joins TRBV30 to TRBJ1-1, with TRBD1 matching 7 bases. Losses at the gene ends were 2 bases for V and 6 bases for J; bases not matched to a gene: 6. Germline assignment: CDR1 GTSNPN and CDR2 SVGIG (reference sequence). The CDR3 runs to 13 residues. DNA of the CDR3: TGTGCCTGGAGTCAATGGCAGGGGGCTGAAGCTTTCTTT. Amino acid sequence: CAWSQWQGAEAFF.

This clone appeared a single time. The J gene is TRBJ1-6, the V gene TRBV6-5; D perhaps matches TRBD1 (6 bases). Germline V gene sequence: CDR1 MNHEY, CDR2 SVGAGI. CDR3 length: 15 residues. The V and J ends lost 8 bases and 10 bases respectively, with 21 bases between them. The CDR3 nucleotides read TGTGCCAGCCATCACGAGGGGGTAAGGGAGTCACCCCTCCACTTT. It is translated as CASHHEGVRESPLHF.

CDR3 sequence (DNA): TGTGCCAGCAGCCAGACTAGCCAGACCTACGAGCAGTACTTC. It specifies CASSQTSQTYEQYF. The V and J genes are TRBV5-5 and TRBJ2-7; 7 bases map to TRBD2. Trimming at V came to 4 bases and at J to 2 bases, leaving 6 bases not matched to a gene. The CDR3 runs to 14 residues. From germline, CDR1 is SGHKS and CDR2 YYEKEE (reference sequence).

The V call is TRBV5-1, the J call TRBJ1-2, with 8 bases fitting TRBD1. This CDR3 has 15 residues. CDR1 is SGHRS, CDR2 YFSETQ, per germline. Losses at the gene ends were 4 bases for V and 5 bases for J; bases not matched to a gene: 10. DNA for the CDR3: TGCGCCAGCAGCCTTCAGGGGGCTTCAATTTATGGCTACACCTTC. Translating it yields CASSLQGASIYGYTF.

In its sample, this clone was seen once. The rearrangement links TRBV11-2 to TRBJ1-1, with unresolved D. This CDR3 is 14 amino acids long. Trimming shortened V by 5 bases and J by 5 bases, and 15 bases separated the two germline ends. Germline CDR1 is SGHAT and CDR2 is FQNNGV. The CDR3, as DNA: TGTGCCAGCAGCCCCCGTTTGGGGAGGACTGAAGCTTTCTTT. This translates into CASSPRLGRTEAFF. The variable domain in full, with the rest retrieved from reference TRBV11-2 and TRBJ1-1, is EAGVAQSPRYKIIEKRQSVAFWCNPISGHATLYWYQQILGQGPKLLIQFQNNGVVDDSQLPKDRFSAERLKGVDSTLKIQPAKLEDSAVYLCASSPRLGRTEAFFGQGTRLTVV.